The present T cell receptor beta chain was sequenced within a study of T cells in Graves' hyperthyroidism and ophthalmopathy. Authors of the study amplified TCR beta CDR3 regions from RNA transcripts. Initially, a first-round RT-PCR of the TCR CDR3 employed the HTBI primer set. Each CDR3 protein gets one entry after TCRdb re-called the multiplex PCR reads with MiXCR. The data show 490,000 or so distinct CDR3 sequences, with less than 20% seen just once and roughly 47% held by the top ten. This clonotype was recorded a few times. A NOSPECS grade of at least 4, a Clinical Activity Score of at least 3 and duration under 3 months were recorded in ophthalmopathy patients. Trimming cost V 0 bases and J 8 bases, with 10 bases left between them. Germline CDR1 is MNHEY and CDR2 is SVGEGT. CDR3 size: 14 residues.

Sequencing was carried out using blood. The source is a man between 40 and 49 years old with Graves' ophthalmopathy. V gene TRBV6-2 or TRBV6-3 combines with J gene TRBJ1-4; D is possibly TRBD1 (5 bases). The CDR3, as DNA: TGTGCCAGCAGTTACTCCAGGGAGAGAGAAAAACTGTTTTTT. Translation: CASSYSREREKLFF.